This T cell receptor beta chain was captured by sequencing in a study of blood T cells in healthy people across ages. V dropped 5 bases and J dropped 3 bases, with 10 bases sitting between them. CDR3 size: 13 residues. Germline CDR1 and CDR2: LGHNA and YNFKEQ. For the second PCR, which ran for roughly 7 to 11 cycles, a sample-barcoded 5' primer and a J-beta primer mix were used. TCRdb itself ran the 5' RACE reads through MiXCR, one entry per CDR3 protein. The sample has about 800,000 distinct CDR3 sequences; 20% to 30% are singletons. The same data also contributed to another study, on T cells of mothers and their children.

The clonotype comes from a boy aged 5-17 years in good health. Sequencing input: blood. The chain carries TRBV4-2 and TRBJ1-1; no clear D. The CDR3 DNA follows: TGTGCCAGCAGCTTTGCACGGGACACTGAAGCTTTCTTT. Its translation is CASSFARDTEAFF.